Listed below are T cell receptor beta chains from one sample, sequenced in a study of blood T cell repertoires in COVID-19. Measured with immunoSEQ multiplex PCR; TCRdb has only the in-frame clones, and not every one. The table includes 140,000 to 150,000 clones, around four fifths detected once. The sequencing input was PBMCs or T cells enriched from blood (not recorded which). Source of these receptors: a woman between 45 and 60 years old with acute COVID-19. Both conserved end residues are part of each CDR3. The order of the fields is J gene, D gene, clone size, V gene, CDR3 protein, CDR3 DNA. D genes are given only for firm matches. A clone size is listed for some rows: how often the clone was seen (once, few, many), or a class if it is expanded.

TRBJ2-2,.,once,TRBV5-1,CASSSQTYRSPNTGELFF,TGCGCCAGCAGCTCCCAAACCTACCGGAGCCCGAACACCGGGGAGCTGTTTTTT
TRBJ2-1,TRBD1,.,TRBV27,CASSPGTGHYNEQFF,TGTGCCAGCAGTCCGGGGACAGGACACTACAATGAGCAGTTCTTC
TRBJ1-1,.,.,TRBV6-5,CASHSGTEAFF,TGTGCCAGCCATTCGGGGACTGAAGCTTTCTTT
TRBJ2-2,.,.,TRBV5-1,CASSLDQGRATTGELFF,TGCGCCAGCAGTTTAGATCAGGGAAGGGCAACCACCGGGGAGCTGTTTTTT
TRBJ2-1,TRBD2,.,TRBV19,CASSPRASGGNEQFF,TGTGCCAGTAGTCCTCGGGCTAGCGGGGGCAATGAGCAGTTCTTC
TRBJ2-7,.,.,TRBV7-9,CASSASGGSWYEQYF,TGTGCCAGCAGCGCCAGCGGAGGCTCGTGGTACGAGCAGTACTTC
TRBJ2-5,TRBD1,.,TRBV14,CASSQAGGLRGLGETQYF,TGTGCCAGCAGCCAAGCTGGAGGACTTAGGGGGCTGGGGGAGACCCAGTACTTC
TRBJ2-7,.,.,TRBV11-3,CASSPQQGSYEQYF,TGTGCCAGCAGCCCCCAGCAGGGTTCCTATGAGCAGTACTTC
TRBJ2-1,TRBD2,.,TRBV3-1/TRBV3-2,CASSPSLFGLANNEQFF,TGTGCCAGCAGCCCCTCGCTGTTTGGACTAGCAAACAATGAGCAGTTCTTC
TRBJ2-3,TRBD2,.,TRBV9,CASSVVGPTSGSLDTQYF,TGTGCCAGCAGCGTAGTTGGCCCTACTAGCGGGAGCCTGGATACGCAGTATTTT
TRBJ1-4,.,.,TRBV27,CASSLNRGKGEKLFF,TGTGCCAGCAGTTTAAATCGGGGAAAAGGAGAAAAACTGTTTTTT
TRBJ1-2,.,.,TRBV11-3,CASSLDTGHGYTF,TGTGCCAGCAGCTTAGACACAGGGCATGGCTACACCTTC
TRBJ2-3,.,.,TRBV11-3,CASSLSSGLTLDTQYF,TGTGCCAGCAGCTTGAGTTCAGGGCTAACCCTTGATACGCAGTATTTT
TRBJ1-1,TRBD1,once,TRBV6-5,CATTGGGDEAFF,TGTGCCACTACAGGGGGCGGAGATGAAGCTTTCTTT
TRBJ2-1,TRBD2,.,TRBV7-3,CASSPTSGKLGSEQFF,TGTGCCAGCAGCCCTACTAGCGGGAAGTTGGGTAGTGAGCAGTTCTTC
TRBJ1-2,.,.,TRBV5-1,CASSLAAGYGYTF,TGCGCCAGCAGCTTGGCGGCAGGCTATGGCTACACCTTC
TRBJ2-6,.,.,TRBV2,CASSDPSGANVLTF,TGTGCCAGCAGTGACCCCTCCGGGGCCAACGTCCTGACTTTC
TRBJ1-2,TRBD1,.,TRBV30,CAWRNRGPAGYTF,TGTGCCTGGAGGAACAGGGGGCCCGCGGGCTACACCTTC
TRBJ2-3,.,once,TRBV3-1/TRBV3-2,CASSQDPSSSTDTQYF,TGTGCCAGCAGCCAAGATCCTTCTAGCAGCACAGATACGCAGTATTTT
TRBJ2-3,TRBD2,.,TRBV19,CASRMGLEADTQYF,TGTGCCAGTAGGATGGGACTAGAAGCAGATACGCAGTATTTT
TRBJ1-1,.,.,TRBV4-3,CASSQDRRGYAEAFF,TGCGCCAGCAGCCAAGATCGAAGGGGTTACGCTGAAGCTTTCTTT
TRBJ2-5,TRBD2,.,TRBV9,CASSGLAGVETQYF,TGTGCCAGCAGCGGCTTAGCGGGAGTCGAGACCCAGTACTTC
TRBJ2-5,TRBD1,.,TRBV19,CASSITGGQETQYF,TGTGCCAGTAGTATTACAGGGGGTCAAGAGACCCAGTACTTC
TRBJ1-1,TRBD1,.,TRBV3-1/TRBV3-2,CASSPLGQVVALAFF,TGTGCCAGCAGCCCGTTAGGACAGGTGGTCGCCCTAGCTTTCTTT
TRBJ2-7,.,.,TRBV7-6,CASSLGGDRLEQYF,TGTGCCAGCAGCTTAGGGGGGGATAGGCTCGAGCAGTACTTC
TRBJ1-4,TRBD1,.,TRBV19,CASSVNQGVTNEKLFF,TGTGCCAGTAGTGTCAACCAGGGGGTAACTAATGAAAAACTGTTTTTT
TRBJ2-2,.,once,TRBV27,CASSLSVIAVTNTGELFF,TGTGCCAGCAGTTTATCGGTAATAGCGGTAACGAACACCGGGGAGCTGTTTTTT
TRBJ2-7,TRBD1,.,TRBV6-5,CASRTGKYEQYF,TGTGCCAGCAGGACAGGGAAGTACGAGCAGTACTTC
TRBJ2-7,.,few,TRBV10-3,CAITTGSSSYEQYF,TGTGCCATCACTACGGGAAGTAGTTCCTACGAGCAGTACTTC
TRBJ1-2,.,.,TRBV11-2,CASSLGAGYGYTF,TGTGCCAGCAGCTTAGGGGCAGGCTATGGCTACACCTTC
TRBJ2-7,.,.,TRBV12-5,CASGLRQGYEQYF,TGTGCTAGTGGTTTGAGGCAGGGTTACGAGCAGTACTTC
TRBJ2-4,TRBD1,.,TRBV4-1,CASSQDRGLGNIQYF,TGCGCCAGCAGCCAAGACAGGGGGCTTGGAAACATTCAGTACTTC
TRBJ1-5,TRBD1,.,TRBV27,CASSCNRGPVNQPQHF,TGTGCCAGCAGTTGCAACAGGGGGCCTGTCAATCAGCCCCAGCATTTT
TRBJ2-1,.,.,TRBV19,CASSRTSISNNEQFF,TGTGCCAGTAGTAGAACTAGTATATCAAACAATGAGCAGTTCTTC
TRBJ2-2,.,.,TRBV2,CASSVTGNTGELFF,TGTGCCAGCAGCGTGACAGGGAACACCGGGGAGCTGTTTTTT
TRBJ2-1,TRBD1,.,TRBV14,CASSRRSGTGASNEQFF,TGTGCCAGCAGTCGTAGAAGTGGGACAGGGGCGTCCAATGAGCAGTTCTTC
TRBJ1-1,TRBD1,.,TRBV12-3/TRBV12-4,CASNLQGNEAFF,TGTGCCAGCAATTTACAGGGGAATGAAGCTTTCTTT
TRBJ1-6,TRBD1,.,TRBV5-1,CASSSTGQENSPLHF,TGCGCCAGCAGCTCGACAGGGCAGGAGAATTCACCCCTCCACTTT
TRBJ1-5,TRBD1,once,TRBV7-9,CASSPGQNQPQHF,TGTGCCAGCAGCCCGGGACAGAATCAGCCCCAGCATTTT
TRBJ2-1,TRBD2,.,TRBV3-1/TRBV3-2,CASSQEGGLAGDYNEQFF,TGTGCCAGCAGCCAAGAAGGGGGACTAGCGGGGGACTACAATGAGCAGTTCTTC
TRBJ2-1,TRBD2,.,TRBV9,CASSVEWRGGRAHEQFF,TGTGCCAGCAGCGTAGAGTGGAGAGGCGGGAGGGCCCATGAGCAGTTCTTC
TRBJ2-7,.,.,TRBV30,CAWSVHAFGGPRLYEQYF,TGTGCCTGGAGTGTACATGCTTTCGGGGGGCCCCGCCTCTACGAGCAGTACTTC
TRBJ2-1,TRBD2,.,TRBV5-4,CASSLDPGGPRNEQFF,TGTGCCAGCAGCTTGGACCCGGGAGGGCCTCGCAATGAGCAGTTCTTC
TRBJ1-5,.,.,TRBV19,CASTPRGRDQPQHF,TGTGCCAGTACCCCTCGGGGGAGGGATCAGCCCCAGCATTTT
TRBJ2-1,.,.,TRBV19,CASSQGNEQFF,TGTGCCAGTTCACAGGGCAATGAGCAGTTCTTC
TRBJ1-2,.,once,TRBV19,CASSTVVGEVWGYTF,TGTGCCAGTAGTACCGTCGTAGGGGAAGTTTGGGGCTACACCTTC
TRBJ2-7,.,.,TRBV7-3,CASSLTQRGEQYF,TGTGCCAGCAGCTTAACGCAACGGGGGGAGCAGTACTTC
TRBJ1-2,TRBD1,.,TRBV5-1,CASSLEGQGDYGYTF,TGCGCCAGCAGCTTGGAGGGACAGGGCGACTATGGCTACACCTTC
TRBJ2-1,.,few,TRBV11-3,CASNREGLVEQFF,TGTGCCAGCAACAGGGAGGGCCTAGTTGAGCAGTTCTTC
TRBJ2-7,.,.,TRBV6-5,CASMGSLFYEQYF,TGTGCCAGCATGGGGAGCCTTTTTTACGAGCAGTACTTC
TRBJ2-2,.,.,TRBV29-1,CSALLARADTGELFF,TGCAGCGCCCTCCTAGCCCGGGCGGACACCGGGGAGCTGTTTTTT
TRBJ1-5,TRBD1,.,TRBV5-1,CASSPEGQVNQPQHF,TGCGCCAGCAGCCCAGAGGGACAGGTCAATCAGCCCCAGCATTTT
TRBJ2-1,.,.,TRBV11-2,CASSEGASSYNEQFF,TGTGCCAGCAGCGAAGGGGCTTCCTCCTACAATGAGCAGTTCTTC
TRBJ2-7,TRBD2,.,TRBV25-1,CASSEPRPALGLAMYF,TGTGCCAGCAGTGAACCTCGACCCGCCCTTGGACTAGCGATGTACTTC